A single sample gave rise to the 3 T cell receptor beta chains below, sequenced in a study of cytomegalovirus exposure and HLA in healthy donors. PCR primers comprised 60 Vbeta and 13 Jbeta primers. TCRdb's table, derived via immunoSEQ multiplex PCR, lists solely in-frame clones and lacks some. The sample has approximately 140,000 clones; approximately 73% are singletons. Sequencing was carried out using PBMCs. The receptors derive from a woman aged 18-35 years in good health and CMV-seronegative.

This clone came up a few times. The chain uses TRBV5-1 and TRBJ2-5; D is unclear. The CDR3 length is 12 residues. Trimming shortened V by 0 bases and J by 4 bases, and 4 bases separated the two germline ends. Germline V CDR1 and CDR2: SGHRS, YFSETQ. CDR3: CASSLDRETQYF. The CDR3 DNA sequence: TGCGCCAGCAGCTTGGACAGAGAGACCCAGTACTTC.

The chain combines TRBV27 with TRBJ2-7; 13 bases agree with TRBD2. With V trimmed by 5 bases and J by 7 bases, 8 bases remained unmatched. The CDR3 is made up of 15 amino acids. Germline V gives CDR1 MNHEY, CDR2 SMNVEV (reference sequence). The CDR3 here is CASSEGLAGEGEQYV. The CDR3 DNA reads as TGTGCCAGCAGTGAAGGACTAGCGGGAGAAGGTGAGCAGTACGTC.

Worth noting for this clone: At one boundary the junction diverges from the germline segment, which might be a read error. The genes are TRBV7-6 and TRBJ2-7; TRBD2 is a possible D gene (6 bases). The CDR3 is 14 residues long. Looked up from germline, CDR1 is SGHVS and CDR2 is FNYEAQ. The CDR3 reads CASSHSGSSYEQCF. The CDR3 DNA reads TGTGCCAGCAGCCATAGCGGTAGCTCCTACGAGCAGTGCTTC.